Below are 21 T cell receptor beta chains sequenced from a single sample in a study of T cell repertoires in cytomegalovirus infection. TCRdb reprocessed the reads with MiXCR, giving one entry per CDR3 protein. The top ten hold over 45% of the sample, which has 550,000 to 700,000 distinct CDR3 sequences, approximately 40% seen once. No antigen is known for these receptors. This sample comprised cultured PBMCs, obtained from culture after CMV antigen stimulation. The receptors originated from a human donor in good health (CMV status not recorded). Some clones in this sample may be carry-over from other donors' samples.

This clonotype came up a few times. The rearrangement joins TRBV7-6 to TRBJ2-5; D gene uncertain. The V gene lost 4 bases and the J gene lost 1 base, with 10 bases spanning the gap. CDR1 and CDR2 (germline): SGHVS, FNYEAQ. The CDR3 is made up of 14 amino acids. The CDR3 DNA sequence: TGTGCCAGCAGCTCACATGAGCCCCAAGAGACCCAGTACTTC. Translated, it gives CASSSHEPQETQYF.

The J gene is TRBJ1-3, the V gene TRBV10-1; D perhaps matches TRBD1 (5 bases). This CDR3 has 17 amino acids. Germline loops: CDR1 WNHNN, CDR2 SYGVQD (reference sequence). V shed 0 bases and J shed 0 bases, with 12 bases lying between them. CDR3 bases: TGCGCCAGCAGTGAGTCAGGTCCAGGGATCTCTGGAAACACCATATATTTT. Protein product: CASSESGPGISGNTIYF.

There are a few counts of this clonotype. The chain links TRBV7-6 to TRBJ1-6, with 7 bases identical to TRBD1. V lost 1 base, J lost 9 bases, and 15 bases stayed unmatched. The germline gives CDR1 SGHVS, CDR2 FNYEAQ. CDR3 size: 18 residues. In DNA, the CDR3 is TGTGCCAGCAGCTTAGTCGGGGGGGGAACAGGGGTTCGTTCACCCCTCCACTTT. As protein: CASSLVGGGTGVRSPLHF.

The rearrangement joins TRBV30 to TRBJ2-1; no clear D gene. The germline V gene has CDR1 GTSNPN and CDR2 SVGIG (reference sequence). The CDR3 covers 11 residues. V dropped 0 bases and J dropped 8 bases, with 5 bases sitting between them. The CDR3 DNA reads as TGTGCCTGGAGTGTGTCTTATGAGCAGTTCTTC. Its translation: CAWSVSYEQFF. The variable domain in full, with the rest retrieved from reference TRBV30 and TRBJ2-1, is SQTIHQWPATLVQPVGSPLSLECTVEGTSNPNLYWYRQAAGRGLQLLFYSVGIGQISSEVPQNLSASRPQDRQFILSSKKLLLSDSGFYLCAWSVSYEQFFGPGTRLTVL.

The V gene is TRBV6-6, the J gene TRBJ1-3; a weak D match, TRBD1 (6 bases). Germline V gene lookup returns CDR1 MNHNY and CDR2 SVGAGI (reference sequence). V dropped 6 bases and J dropped 8 bases, with 17 bases sitting between them. CDR3 length equals 14 residues. The CDR3: CASSNQGITYTIYF. CDR3 sequence (DNA): TGTGCCAGCAGCAACCAGGGGATTACCTACACCATATATTTT.

The CDR3 nucleotides read TGCGCCAGCAGCCTATCGCCAAAGCGGGGGGGCCATGAGCAGTTCTTC. Encoded protein: CASSLSPKRGGHEQFF. This chain connects TRBV4-1 to TRBJ2-1; 10 nucleotides align to TRBD2. The CDR3 spans 16 residues. The germline CDR1 and CDR2 sequences are MGHRA and YSYEKL. Trimming took 4 bases from V and 8 from J; bases not matched to a gene: 11.

CDR3 nucleotides: TGTGCCAGTAGTCAGGGACAGACCACCGGGGAGCTGTTTTTT. This codes for CASSQGQTTGELFF. J is TRBJ2-2 and V is TRBV19; 7 bases are a match to TRBD1. V trimming: 5 bases; J trimming: 4 bases; junction bases outside the gene matches: 4. CDR3 size: 14 residues. From germline, CDR1 is LNHDA and CDR2 SQIVND (reference sequence).

J is TRBJ2-1 and V is TRBV7-9; 7 bases line up with TRBD2. CDR1 and CDR2 (germline): SEHNR, FQNEAQ (reference sequence). V gave up 1 base and J gave up 1 base; unmatched junction bases: 10. There are 18 residues in the CDR3. The CDR3 nucleotides read TGTGCCAGCAGCTTAGAGTTTGGTCTAGCGGTATCCTACAATGAGCAGTTCTTC. Residues: CASSLEFGLAVSYNEQFF.

The rearrangement links TRBV5-1 to TRBJ2-2, with D uncertain. This CDR3 is built from 16 residues. Trimming removed 3 bases at V and 4 bases at J, with 16 bases between. The germline CDR1 and CDR2 sequences are SGHRS and YFSETQ. DNA for the CDR3: TGCGCCAGCAGCTATACCGCCTCATCGGGCACCGGGGAGCTGTTTTTT. This translates into CASSYTASSGTGELFF.

The chain carries TRBV7-9 and TRBJ1-6, with D possibly being TRBD1 (5 bases). CDR1 and CDR2 (germline): SEHNR, FQNEAQ (reference sequence). The V end lost 5 bases, the J end lost 10 bases, and 21 bases lay between the germline ends. The CDR3 runs 16 residues. This CDR3 is CASSGALGGVGSPLHF. The CDR3 DNA sequence: TGTGCCAGCAGCGGAGCCCTCGGGGGGGTAGGCTCACCCCTCCACTTT. The entire variable domain, with the rest obtained from reference TRBV7-9 and TRBJ1-6, is as follows: DTGVSQNPRHKITKRGQNVTFRCDPISEHNRLYWYRQTLGQGPEFLTYFQNEAQLEKSRLLSDRFSAERPKGSFSTLEIQRTEQGDSAMYLCASSGALGGVGSPLHFGNGTRLTVT.

The genes are TRBV30 and TRBJ2-1, with TRBD2 matching 16 bases. Trimming at V came to 3 bases and at J to 6 bases, leaving 2 bases not matched to a gene. The CDR3 runs to 15 residues. Germline loops: CDR1 GTSNPN, CDR2 SVGIG (reference sequence). In DNA, the CDR3 is TGTGCCTGGAGGGGACTAGCGGGAGGGTCCAATGAGCAGTTCTTC. Translation: CAWRGLAGGSNEQFF.

Only a few counts were recorded for this clonotype. CDR3 protein: CASSLFPRDIQYF. The DNA of the CDR3 is TGTGCCAGCAGCCTCTTCCCAAGGGACATTCAGTACTTC. The genes are TRBV5-4 and TRBJ2-4; D is unresolved. Trimming removed 4 bases at V and 8 bases at J, with 13 bases between. CDR1 and CDR2 (germline): SGHNT, YYREEE (reference sequence). The CDR3 is 13 residues long.

There are many counts of this clonotype. CDR3 amino acids: CASSPQGRGKSYTF. CDR3 coding DNA: TGTGCCAGCAGCCCCCAGGGCAGGGGTAAAAGCTACACCTTC. The chain uses TRBV7-2 and TRBJ1-2; maybe TRBD1 (6 bases). The V end lost 5 bases, the J end lost 9 bases, and 19 bases lay between the germline ends. Germline V CDR1 and CDR2: SGHTA, FQGNSA. The length of the CDR3 is 14 residues. Full variable domain (remainder filled in from reference TRBV7-2 and TRBJ1-2): GAGVSQSPSNKVTEKGKDVELRCDPISGHTALYWYRQSLGQGLEFLIYFQGNSAPDKSGLPSDRFSAERTGGSVSTLTIQRTQQEDSAVYLCASSPQGRGKSYTFGSGTRLTVV.

V gene TRBV4-2 combines with J gene TRBJ1-1; D is ambiguous. The germline V gene has CDR1 LGHNA and CDR2 YNFKEQ. The CDR3 contains 15 residues. The germline V and J ends were trimmed by 0 bases and 4 bases, with 12 bases remaining between them. The CDR3 region has the DNA TGTGCCAGCAGCCAAGACGGTCTTACGGGCACTGAAGCTTTCTTT. Translated: CASSQDGLTGTEAFF.

This clonotype turned up a few times. The J gene is TRBJ1-5, the V gene TRBV28; D is unresolved. Germline lookup yields CDR1 MDHEN and CDR2 SYDVKM. The CDR3 contains 15 residues. Trimming cost V 5 bases and J 4 bases, with 15 bases left between them. In DNA form, the CDR3 reads TGTGCCAGCAGTCACGGGTTGCTTATAAATCAGCCCCAGCATTTT. Its protein is CASSHGLLINQPQHF. The complete variable domain, with remaining parts taken from reference TRBV28 and TRBJ1-5, reads DVKVTQSSRYLVKRTGEKVFLECVQDMDHENMFWYRQDPGLGLRLIYFSYDVKMKEKGDIPEGYSVSREKKERFSLILESASTNQTSMYLCASSHGLLINQPQHFGDGTRLSIL.

CDR3: CASSQMGRAPGEQYF. CDR3 DNA: TGCGCCAGCAGCCAAATGGGACGGGCCCCGGGAGAGCAGTACTTC. V usage is TRBV4-1 and J usage is TRBJ2-7, with D possibly called TRBD1 or TRBD2 (5 bases each). Germline-derived CDR1 and CDR2 are MGHRA and YSYEKL. V was pared by 2 bases and J by 7 bases, with 18 bases between. This CDR3 comprises 15 residues.

The chain couples TRBV7-8 to TRBJ1-1, with a weak D call TRBD1 (5 bases). CDR3 length: 15 residues. V was clipped by 1 base and J by 1 base, with 10 bases between them. Germline loops: CDR1 SGHVS, CDR2 FQNEAQ. CDR3 bases: TGTGCCAGCAGCTTAGGGTCAGGGCGGAACACTGAAGCTTTCTTT. Amino acid sequence: CASSLGSGRNTEAFF.

In this sample, this clonotype turned up a few times. The J gene is TRBJ1-5, the V gene TRBV7-8, with no clear D. Germline CDR1 and CDR2: SGHVS and FQNEAQ. V lost 1 base and J lost 8, with 6 bases in between. The CDR3 covers 12 residues. The CDR3 DNA reads TGTGCCAGCAGCTTAGAAATAGAGCCCCAGCATTTT. It yields the protein CASSLEIEPQHF.

This clonotype has only a few counts. V is TRBV7-2 and J is TRBJ2-1, with TRBD1 matching 9 bases. Germline CDR1 is SGHTA and CDR2 is FQGNSA. The CDR3 contains 12 residues. With V trimmed by 2 bases and J by 14 bases, 4 bases remained unmatched. The CDR3 sequence: CASSLSRTGEFF. Here the CDR3 DNA reads TGTGCCAGCAGCTTAAGTAGGACAGGGGAGTTCTTC.

The V gene is TRBV4-1, the J gene TRBJ1-3, with a possible D match to TRBD1 (6 bases). In germline, CDR1 is MGHRA, CDR2 YSYEKL. This CDR3 is 17 amino acids long. The V and J ends lost 0 bases and 0 bases respectively, with 12 bases between them. The chain's CDR3 is CASSQDLGAVSGNTIYF. CDR3 bases: TGCGCCAGCAGCCAAGACCTGGGGGCAGTCTCTGGAAACACCATATATTTT.

This clonotype is a singleton in its sample. The chain joins TRBV20-1 to TRBJ2-5; D remains ambiguous. The CDR3 spans 13 residues. Trimming removed 6 bases at V and 5 bases at J, with 16 bases between. CDR1 is DFQATT and CDR2 is SNEGSKA in the germline V gene (reference sequence). CDR3 region: CSAWSTWRETQYF. The DNA for the CDR3 is TGCAGTGCCTGGAGTACGTGGCGGGAGACCCAGTACTTC.